The 17 T cell receptor beta chains presented below share a single source sample, sequenced in a study of cytomegalovirus exposure and HLA in healthy donors. A multiplex PCR was run with 60 Vbeta primers and 13 Jbeta primers. TCRdb's copy holds only in-frame clones and misses some; the assay was immunoSEQ multiplex PCR. The table includes approximately 170,000 clones, 75% to 90% detected once. Sequencing was done on a sample of PBMCs. The source of these receptors is a boy aged 2 to 10 in good health and CMV-seronegative.

V usage is TRBV29-1 and J usage is TRBJ2-1; 9 nucleotides line up with TRBD2. CDR1 is SQVTM and CDR2 is ANQGSEA in the germline V gene. V lost 2 bases to trimming and J lost 8 bases; unmatched junction nucleotides: 7. This CDR3 has 14 amino acids. CDR3 coding DNA: TGCAGCGTTGAACGTAGCGGGAGTCACTATGAGCAGTTCTTC. Translation gives CSVERSGSHYEQFF.

This clone was seen more than once but under ten times. The V call is TRBV30, the J call TRBJ2-2; TRBD2 might be the D (5 bases). This CDR3 is built from 16 residues. V lost 0 bases to trimming and J lost 5 bases, with 16 bases between them. The germline CDR1 and CDR2 sequences are GTSNPN and SVGIG (reference sequence). The CDR3 is CAWSVTRTPRTGELFF. The CDR3 coding sequence is TGTGCCTGGAGTGTAACTAGGACCCCGCGGACCGGGGAGCTGTTTTTT.

This clone was seen only once. The chain's CDR3 is CASSGRTGGYSPLHF. CDR3 sequence (DNA): TGTGCCAGCAGCGGAAGGACAGGGGGCTATTCACCCCTCCACTTT. The V gene is TRBV2, the J gene TRBJ1-6; 11 bases align to TRBD1. The junction had 6 bases not matched to a gene; V was cut back by 6 bases and J by 8 bases. Looked up from germline, CDR1 is SNHLY and CDR2 is FYNNEI. CDR3 length: 15 residues.

The chain links TRBV6-1 to TRBJ2-3, with 10 bases lining up with TRBD2. V lost 4 bases, J lost 6 bases, and 7 bases stayed unmatched. The CDR3 runs to 15 residues. In germline, CDR1 is MNHNS, CDR2 SASEGT. CDR3 coding DNA: TGTGCCAGCAGTGCCGCCGGACTAGCGGTTGATACGCAGTATTTT. It codes for CASSAAGLAVDTQYF.

This chain joins TRBV10-3 and TRBJ2-3, with 12 bases fitting TRBD1. The CDR3 has 15 residues. CDR1 and CDR2 from the germline V gene are ENHRY and SYGVKD. Germline trimming cut 3 bases from V and 5 bases from J; bases unmatched to any gene: 3. In DNA, the CDR3 is TGTGCCATCAGTGAAGGGACAGGGGGCCGAGATACGCAGTATTTT. It codes for CAISEGTGGRDTQYF.

Here the CDR3 DNA reads TGTGCCAGCAGCTTATGGGCTAGCGGGCAAGAGACCCAGTACTTC. This translates into CASSLWASGQETQYF. The chain has TRBV7-2 and TRBJ2-5; 8 nucleotides agree with TRBD2. V dropped 2 bases and J dropped 2; count of bases not matched to a gene: 4. CDR3 size: 15 residues. Germline-derived CDR1 and CDR2 are SGHTA and FQGNSA.

The chain is built from TRBV6-5 and TRBJ1-4, with 9 bases aligning to TRBD1. From germline, CDR1 is MNHEY and CDR2 SVGAGI. V shed 2 bases, J shed 6 bases, and the junction held 4 bases outside the gene matches. The CDR3 has 15 residues. CDR3 DNA sequence: TGTGCCAGCAGTTACACAGGGGGCTCCTATGAAAAACTGTTTTTT. Its translation: CASSYTGGSYEKLFF.

The chain combines TRBV5-1 with TRBJ1-2; 9 bases match TRBD1. With 4 bases clipped from V and 3 bases from J, the junction kept 10 bases outside the gene matches. CDR1 and CDR2 from the germline V gene are SGHRS and YFSETQ. This CDR3 has 16 residues. CDR3: CASSHNRGQGDYGYTF. The CDR3 region has the DNA TGCGCCAGCAGCCATAACCGGGGACAGGGAGACTATGGCTACACCTTC.

The gene calls are TRBV29-1 and TRBJ2-1; D possibly corresponds to TRBD2 (5 bases). V was shortened by 2 bases and J by 3 bases, with 14 bases between the two germline ends. Looked up from germline, CDR1 is SQVTM and CDR2 is ANQGSEA. The CDR3 extends over 15 amino acids. CDR3 sequence reads: CSVELLLSGYNEQFF. In DNA form, the CDR3 reads TGCAGCGTTGAATTACTCCTAAGCGGCTACAATGAGCAGTTCTTC.

V usage is TRBV7-2 and J usage is TRBJ2-3; possible D gene TRBD1, 6 bases. This CDR3 is built from 16 residues. Germline V gives CDR1 SGHTA, CDR2 FQGNSA. V lost 5 bases to trimming and J lost 0 bases, with 15 bases between them. DNA of the CDR3: TGTGCCAGCAGCCGAACTCAGGGGCTAAGCACAGATACGCAGTATTTT. As protein: CASSRTQGLSTDTQYF.

This chain uses TRBV29-1 with TRBJ1-2, with D tentatively TRBD1 (6 bases). With 6 bases removed from V and 4 bases from J, the gap between germline ends came to 12 bases. The CDR3 has 12 residues. CDR1 and CDR2 from the germline V gene are SQVTM and ANQGSEA. CDR3 protein: CSVAGVSYGYTF. The CDR3 coding sequence is TGCAGCGTCGCAGGGGTGAGCTATGGCTACACCTTC.

The V and J genes are TRBV30 and TRBJ1-5, with 11 bases fitting TRBD1. V lost 2 bases and J lost 5; bases outside the gene matches: 2. Germline V gene data show CDR1 as GTSNPN and CDR2 as SVGIG (reference sequence). The CDR3 spans 14 residues. For the CDR3, the DNA is TGTGCCTGGAGTCGGACAGGGGGCTATCAGCCCCAGCATTTT. This gives the protein CAWSRTGGYQPQHF.

V usage is TRBV5-1 and J usage is TRBJ2-1; 7 bases align to TRBD1. In germline, CDR1 is SGHRS, CDR2 YFSETQ. Trimming at V came to 5 bases and at J to 3 bases, leaving 5 bases not matched to a gene. CDR3 length: 14 amino acids. The chain's CDR3 is CASSQGQNYNEQFF. As DNA, the CDR3 is TGCGCCAGCAGTCAGGGACAGAACTACAATGAGCAGTTCTTC.

This CDR3 is CASSLSGDNQPQHF. The DNA for the CDR3 is TGTGCCAGCAGCTTATCAGGGGATAATCAGCCCCAGCATTTT. This chain links TRBV7-8 with TRBJ1-5, with a weak D call TRBD1 (6 bases). CDR3 length: 14 residues. Germline V gives CDR1 SGHVS, CDR2 FQNEAQ. Trimming took off 2 bases at V and 4 bases at J, with 9 bases between the two ends.

This clone occurred once. This chain joins TRBV5-8 and TRBJ2-5, with 10 positions matching TRBD1. The CDR3 covers 16 residues. The junction had 12 bases not matched to a gene; V was cut back by 5 bases and J by 5 bases. From germline, CDR1 is SGHTS and CDR2 YDEGEE. CDR3: CASRPKTGGWGETQYF. Written as DNA, the CDR3 is TGTGCCAGCAGACCAAAGACAGGGGGCTGGGGGGAGACCCAGTACTTC.

This clone was detected a few times. This chain connects TRBV12-5 to TRBJ2-1; maybe TRBD1 (5 bases). The V end lost 3 bases, the J end lost 4 bases, and 13 bases lay between the germline ends. Germline values: CDR1 LGHNT, CDR2 FRNRAP. The CDR3 has 15 amino acids. The CDR3 protein is CASGFGQGRYNEQFF. CDR3 coding DNA: TGTGCTAGTGGTTTTGGCCAGGGAAGATACAATGAGCAGTTCTTC.

V gene TRBV5-1 combines with J gene TRBJ1-3; 8 positions agree with TRBD1. Germline V gene data show CDR1 as SGHRS and CDR2 as YFSETQ. The trim removed 4 bases at V and 0 bases at J, leaving 9 bases unmatched. The CDR3 totals 17 residues. The DNA for the CDR3 is TGCGCCAGCAGCACCCGCGGACAGGGATACTCTGGAAACACCATATATTTT. Its translation is CASSTRGQGYSGNTIYF.